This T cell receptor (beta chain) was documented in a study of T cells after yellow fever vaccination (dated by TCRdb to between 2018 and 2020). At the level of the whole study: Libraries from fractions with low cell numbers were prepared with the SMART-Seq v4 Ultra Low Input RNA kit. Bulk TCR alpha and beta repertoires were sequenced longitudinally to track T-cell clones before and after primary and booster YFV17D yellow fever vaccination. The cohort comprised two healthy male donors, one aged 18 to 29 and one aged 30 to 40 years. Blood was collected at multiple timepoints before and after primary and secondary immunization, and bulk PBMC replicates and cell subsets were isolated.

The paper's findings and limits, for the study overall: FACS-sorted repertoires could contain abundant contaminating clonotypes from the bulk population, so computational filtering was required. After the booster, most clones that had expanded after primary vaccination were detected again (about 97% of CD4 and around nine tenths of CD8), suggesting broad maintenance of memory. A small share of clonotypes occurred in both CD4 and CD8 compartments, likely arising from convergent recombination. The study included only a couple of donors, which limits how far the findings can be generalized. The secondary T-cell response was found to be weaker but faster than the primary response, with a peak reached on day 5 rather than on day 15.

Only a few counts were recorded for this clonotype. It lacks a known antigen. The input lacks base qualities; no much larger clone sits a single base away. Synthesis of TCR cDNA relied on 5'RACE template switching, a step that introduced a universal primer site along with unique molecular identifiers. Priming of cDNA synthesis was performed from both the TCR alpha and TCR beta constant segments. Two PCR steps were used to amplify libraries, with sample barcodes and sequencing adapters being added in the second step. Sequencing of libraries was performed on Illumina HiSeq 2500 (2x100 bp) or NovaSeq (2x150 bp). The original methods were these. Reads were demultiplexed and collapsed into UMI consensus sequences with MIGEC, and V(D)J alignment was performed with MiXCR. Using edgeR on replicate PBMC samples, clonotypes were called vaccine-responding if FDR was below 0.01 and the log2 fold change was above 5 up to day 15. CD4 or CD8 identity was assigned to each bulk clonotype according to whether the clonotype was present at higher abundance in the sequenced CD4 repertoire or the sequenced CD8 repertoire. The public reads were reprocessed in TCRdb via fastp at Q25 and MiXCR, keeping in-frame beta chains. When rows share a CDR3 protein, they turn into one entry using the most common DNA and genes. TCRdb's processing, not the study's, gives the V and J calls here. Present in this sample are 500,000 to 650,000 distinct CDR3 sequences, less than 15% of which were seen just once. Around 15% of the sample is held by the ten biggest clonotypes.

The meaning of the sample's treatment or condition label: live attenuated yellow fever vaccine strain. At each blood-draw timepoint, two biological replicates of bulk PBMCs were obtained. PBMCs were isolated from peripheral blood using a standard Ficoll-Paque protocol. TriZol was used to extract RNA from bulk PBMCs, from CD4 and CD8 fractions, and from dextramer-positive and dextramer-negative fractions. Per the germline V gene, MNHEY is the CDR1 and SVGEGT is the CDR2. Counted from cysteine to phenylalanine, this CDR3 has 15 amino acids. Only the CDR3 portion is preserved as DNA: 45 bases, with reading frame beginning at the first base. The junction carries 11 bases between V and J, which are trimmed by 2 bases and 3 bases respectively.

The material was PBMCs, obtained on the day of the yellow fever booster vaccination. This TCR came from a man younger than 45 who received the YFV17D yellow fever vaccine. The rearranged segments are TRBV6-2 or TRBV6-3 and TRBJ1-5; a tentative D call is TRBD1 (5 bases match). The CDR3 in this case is CASSYGGAPNQPQHF. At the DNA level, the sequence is TGTGCCAGCAGTTACGGCGGGGCCCCCAATCAGCCCCAGCATTTT.